These T cell receptor beta chains were read from a single sample in a study of T cell repertoires in cytomegalovirus infection. From the reads, TCRdb called clonotypes with MiXCR, one entry per CDR3 protein. Among around 740,000 distinct CDR3 sequences listed, roughly 35% were seen once. The sample consisted of PBMCs. The origin of the receptors is a human donor in good health (CMV status not recorded). Some clones in this sample may be carry-over from other donors' samples. Each CDR3 is given with its conserved first and last residue. D genes are given only for firm matches. Rows may omit the clone size; those that give it use once, few, many or a size class.

TRBJ2-7 | TRBV29-1 | . | . | CSVGPPGPKQYF | TGCAGCGTTGGTCCCCCCGGGCCAAAACAGTACTTC
TRBJ1-1 | TRBV2 | few | TRBD1 | CASSSSRDRGNTEAFF | TGTGCCAGCAGTTCCTCCCGCGACAGGGGGAACACTGAAGCTTTCTTT
TRBJ2-3 | TRBV27 | few | . | CASSEGTVVYTDTQYF | TGTGCCAGCAGTGAGGGGACGGTCGTTTACACAGATACGCAGTATTTT
TRBJ2-3 | TRBV7-7 | few | TRBD1 | CASSLDREGGGTQYF | TGTGCTAGCAGCTTAGACAGGGAAGGTGGAGGTACGCAGTATTTT
TRBJ2-7 | TRBV27 | . | TRBD1 | CASSLRLTGAYEQYF | TGTGCCAGCAGTTTAAGATTGACAGGGGCCTACGAGCAGTACTTC
TRBJ2-1 | TRBV6-5 | . | TRBD2 | CASSYSGTSGPYNEQFF | TGTGCCAGCAGTTACTCCGGGACTAGCGGCCCCTACAATGAGCAGTTCTTC
TRBJ2-6 | TRBV11-2 | . | . | CASSSLSGLASGANVLTF | TGTGCCAGCAGCTCCCTTTCTGGACTGGCCTCTGGGGCCAACGTCCTGACTTTC
TRBJ1-5 | TRBV28 | few | . | CASRTNQPQHF | TGTGCCAGCAGAACAAATCAGCCCCAGCATTTT
TRBJ1-4 | TRBV20-1 | . | . | CSASEGGGEKLFF | TGCAGTGCGAGTGAAGGGGGAGGTGAAAAACTGTTTTTT
TRBJ2-7 | TRBV6-1 | . | TRBD1 | CASRVGQHSYEQYF | TGTGCCAGCAGGGTGGGACAGCACTCCTACGAGCAGTACTTC
TRBJ2-3 | TRBV7-9 | . | . | CASSLVDSTDTQYF | TGTGCCAGCAGCTTAGTGGACAGCACAGATACGCAGTATTTT
TRBJ1-3 | TRBV7-2 | many | . | CASSFKGAGNTIYF | TGTGCCAGCAGCTTTAAGGGGGCTGGAAACACCATATATTTT
TRBJ2-7 | TRBV5-5 | . | . | CASSLGYPYGYEQYF | TGTGCCAGCAGCTTGGGCTACCCGTACGGATACGAGCAGTACTTC
TRBJ2-5 | TRBV7-6 | few | . | CASSQKGGLEETQYF | TGTGCCAGCAGCCAAAAGGGCGGGTTGGAGGAGACCCAGTACTTC
TRBJ2-2 | TRBV6-4 | once | . | CASRDGYTGELFF | TGTGCCAGCCGGGACGGATACACCGGGGAGCTGTTTTTT
TRBJ1-3 | TRBV20-1 | . | TRBD1 | CSASRDSHPLISGNTIYF | TGCAGTGCTAGTCGGGACAGCCACCCGTTGATCTCTGGAAACACCATATATTTT
TRBJ1-5 | TRBV12-3/TRBV12-4 | . | TRBD1 | CASSLGQENQPQHF | TGTGCCAGCAGCCTCGGACAGGAGAATCAGCCCCAGCATTTT
TRBJ2-2 | TRBV12-3/TRBV12-4 | few | . | CASLKGGMGTGELFF | TGTGCCAGCCTTAAGGGCGGGATGGGCACCGGGGAGCTGTTTTTT
TRBJ2-1 | TRBV29-1 | few | TRBD2 | CSVAGLAGSSYNEQFF | TGCAGCGTTGCCGGACTAGCGGGGAGCTCCTACAATGAGCAGTTCTTC
TRBJ1-1 | TRBV6-1 | . | TRBD1 | CASSEAGQGSRPNTEAFF | TGTGCCAGCAGTGAAGCGGGACAGGGGAGTAGGCCGAACACTGAAGCTTTCTTT
TRBJ1-1 | TRBV7-3 | few | . | CASSPMGGGNTEAFF | TGTGCCAGCAGCCCCATGGGGGGGGGCAACACTGAAGCTTTCTTT
TRBJ2-5 | TRBV12-3/TRBV12-4 | many | . | CASSPRRSALQETQYF | TGTGCCAGCAGTCCCCGAAGGTCGGCCCTCCAAGAGACCCAGTACTTC
TRBJ1-1 | TRBV19 | many | . | CASIPSRVSNTEAFF | TGTGCCAGTATCCCCAGCAGGGTCTCGAACACTGAAGCTTTCTTT
TRBJ2-6 | TRBV19 | . | . | CASTQYRGANVLTF | TGTGCCAGTACCCAGTATCGTGGGGCCAACGTCCTGACTTTC
TRBJ2-7 | TRBV6-2/TRBV6-3 | few | . | CASSQRGSGTTTYEQYF | TGTGCCAGCAGCCAACGGGGGTCCGGGACCACAACCTACGAGCAGTACTTC
TRBJ2-7 | TRBV5-6 | . | . | CASSLVGQSQYEQYF | TGTGCCAGCAGCTTGGTTGGGCAGTCCCAATACGAGCAGTACTTC
TRBJ1-6 | TRBV6-5 | . | TRBD1 | CASSPLGQGHNSPLHF | TGTGCCAGCAGTCCCCTGGGACAGGGTCATAATTCACCCCTCCACTTT
TRBJ2-2 | TRBV29-1 | . | . | CSGGQNTGELFF | TGCAGCGGGGGACAGAACACCGGGGAGCTGTTTTTT